The entry below gives a single TCR beta chain sequence along with its context. The antigen remains unidentified. Using RNA transcripts as the source, TCR beta CDR3 regions were amplified. First-round RT-PCR targeting the TCR CDR3 was performed with the HTBI primer set. From the multiplex PCR reads, TCRdb called clonotypes with MiXCR, one entry per CDR3 protein. Altogether around 350,000 distinct CDR3 sequences are present, roughly 25% being singletons, with the ten largest covering less than 75%. Germline V gene sequence: CDR1 SGHRS, CDR2 YFSETQ. Trimming removed 4 bases at V and 0 bases at J, with 13 bases between. This CDR3 comprises 15 residues. The hyperthyroidism was newly diagnosed and had lasted under 2 months; the patients were aged 18 to 65. PBMCs were collected from a roughly 9.7 ml volume of fresh peripheral blood. The data are from a study of T cells in Graves' hyperthyroidism and ophthalmopathy. Whole-study findings and limits: Most clonotypes that expanded in the thyroid above 0.001 also showed up in blood.

The genes are TRBV5-1 and TRBJ1-1; D gene ambiguous. Input material: blood. The sequence was collected from a middle-aged man with Graves' hyperthyroidism. CDR3 residues: CASSGQPPLNTEAFF. The CDR3 DNA sequence: TGCGCCAGCAGCGGCCAACCCCCCCTGAACACTGAAGCTTTCTTT. The complete variable domain, with remaining parts taken from reference TRBV5-1 and TRBJ1-1, reads KAGVTQTPRYLIKTRGQQVTLSCSPISGHRSVSWYQQTPGQGLQFLFEYFSETQRNKGNFPGRFSGRQFSNSRSEMNVSTLELGDSALYLCASSGQPPLNTEAFFGQGTRLTVV.